One sample yielded the 15 T cell receptor beta chains listed below, sequenced in a study of T-cell memory formation after mild COVID-19. Each CDR3 protein gets one entry after TCRdb re-called the 5' RACE reads with MiXCR. The data contain 70,000 to 95,000 distinct CDR3 sequences, more than 10% of them singletons. The sample consisted of PBMCs or a T cell subset sorted from them (not recorded which). The receptors come from a man younger than 35 who had mild COVID-19 (a few samples of this study predate the infection). Cell type and time point are not known.

This clonotype has a count of ten or more. The V and J genes are TRBV7-6 and TRBJ2-3; 7 bases are a match to TRBD2. Germline CDR1 SGHVS, CDR2 FNYEAQ. CDR3 length: 16 residues. V lost 0 bases, J lost 1 base, and 4 bases stayed unmatched. The CDR3 nucleotides read TGTGCCAGCAGCTTAGCGTTCCGGGGGGGCACAGATACGCAGTATTTT. Encoded protein: CASSLAFRGGTDTQYF.

A few counts support this clonotype. The rearrangement links TRBV20-1 to TRBJ1-2, with 9 bases that match TRBD1. CDR3 length equals 15 residues. CDR1 and CDR2 (germline): DFQATT, SNEGSKA (reference sequence). Losses at the gene ends were 6 bases for V and 4 bases for J; bases not matched to a gene: 12. The CDR3 region has the DNA TGCAGTGCCGAAGCGGGACAGGGCCCCTCCTATGGCTACACCTTC. Protein sequence: CSAEAGQGPSYGYTF.

This clonotype was found many times. The chain recombines TRBV4-1 with TRBJ2-3, with 12 bases lining up with TRBD1. From germline, CDR1 is MGHRA and CDR2 YSYEKL. The length of the CDR3 is 15 residues. The ends lost 5 bases at V and 5 bases at J; junction bases unmatched: 5. For the CDR3, the DNA is TGCGCCAGCAGCTCGGGACAGGGGGCAGGAGATACGCAGTATTTT. This encodes CASSSGQGAGDTQYF.

The chain joins TRBV9 to TRBJ2-5; TRBD2 aligns across 8 bases. Unmatched junction bases numbered 4, after V lost 0 bases and J lost 3 bases. This CDR3 comprises 15 residues. Per the germline V gene, CDR1 is SGDLS and CDR2 is YYNGEE. As DNA, the CDR3 is TGTGCCAGCAGCGTAGCTAGGCGGGGGGAAGAGACCCAGTACTTC. Its translation: CASSVARRGEETQYF.

The chain employs TRBV30 and TRBJ1-1; maybe TRBD1 (6 bases). In germline, CDR1 is GTSNPN, CDR2 SVGIG (reference sequence). V shed 7 bases and J shed 1 base, with 7 bases lying between them. The CDR3 extends over 11 amino acids. This CDR3 reads CALDRNTEAFF. DNA of the CDR3: TGTGCCTTGGACAGGAACACTGAAGCTTTCTTT.

This clonotype has only a few counts. J is TRBJ2-7 and V is TRBV6-1, with 9 bases that match TRBD1. Germline trimming cut 2 bases from V and 3 bases from J; bases unmatched to any gene: 8. In germline, CDR1 is MNHNS, CDR2 SASEGT. The CDR3 consists of 16 residues. The chain's CDR3 is CASSETPRTGVYEQYV. The CDR3, as DNA: TGTGCCAGCAGTGAAACCCCTCGGACAGGGGTCTACGAGCAGTACGTC.

This chain uses TRBV6-2 or TRBV6-3 with TRBJ2-1; 8 bases agree with TRBD2. Germline CDR1 is MNHEY and CDR2 is SVGEGT. This CDR3 is built from 15 residues. V lost 5 bases to trimming and J lost 8 bases; unmatched junction nucleotides: 11. The chain's CDR3 is CASSTLGAGGHEQFF. The CDR3, as DNA: TGTGCCAGCAGTACCCTCGGGGCGGGGGGCCATGAGCAGTTCTTC.

The rearrangement links TRBV6-2 or TRBV6-3 to TRBJ1-5, with TRBD1 matching over 9 bases. CDR1 MNHEY and CDR2 SVGEGT come from the germline V gene. The CDR3 contains 16 residues. V shed 7 bases, J shed 7 bases, and the junction held 14 bases outside the gene matches. Written as DNA, the CDR3 is TGTGCCAGCAACCCCGGGACAGGGAGTCCCTGGCAGCCCCAGCATTTT. It yields the protein CASNPGTGSPWQPQHF.

The chain has TRBV2 and TRBJ1-1; D not resolved. The germline V and J ends were trimmed by 8 bases and 1 base, with 5 bases remaining between them. Looked up from germline, CDR1 is SNHLY and CDR2 is FYNNEI. The CDR3 sequence is 11 residues long. The CDR3 coding sequence is TGTGCCAGCGTCCAGAACACTGAAGCTTTCTTT. This gives the protein CASVQNTEAFF.

There are a few counts of this clonotype. The J gene is TRBJ1-2, the V gene TRBV13; no clear D gene. The germline V and J ends were trimmed by 11 bases and 10 bases, with 14 bases remaining between them. Germline CDR1 is PRHDT and CDR2 is FYEKMQ (reference sequence). This CDR3 region has 10 residues. The CDR3 reads CAAGALVYTF. DNA of the CDR3: TGTGCCGCCGGTGCTTTGGTCTACACCTTC. Full variable domain (missing parts from reference TRBV13 and TRBJ1-2): AAGVIQSPRHLIKEKRETATLKCYPIPRHDTVYWYQQGPGQDPQFLISFYEKMQSDKGSIPDRFSAQQFSDYHSELNMSSLELGDSALYFCAAGALVYTFGSGTRLTVV.

This chain joins TRBV5-1 and TRBJ2-2, with D possibly matching TRBD2 (6 bases). In germline, CDR1 is SGHRS, CDR2 YFSETQ. V was pared by 2 bases and J by 5 bases, with 10 bases between. This CDR3 has 14 residues. CDR3 in amino acids: CASSFGGGTGELFF. As DNA, the CDR3 is TGCGCCAGCAGCTTCGGGGGAGGAACCGGGGAGCTGTTTTTT. The full variable domain, with the rest looked up from reference TRBV5-1 and TRBJ2-2, is KAGVTQTPRYLIKTRGQQVTLSCSPISGHRSVSWYQQTPGQGLQFLFEYFSETQRNKGNFPGRFSGRQFSNSRSEMNVSTLELGDSALYLCASSFGGGTGELFFGEGSRLTVL.

This clonotype was detected a few times. V is TRBV4-2 and J is TRBJ1-1, with 10 bases aligning to TRBD1. Germline loops: CDR1 LGHNA, CDR2 YNFKEQ. This CDR3 comprises 17 residues. V gave up 1 base and J gave up 3 bases; unmatched junction bases: 8. The CDR3 here is CASSQVGTGELDTEAFF. In DNA form, the CDR3 reads TGTGCCAGCAGCCAAGTCGGGACAGGGGAGCTGGACACTGAAGCTTTCTTT.

This clonotype was seen more than once but under ten times. The CDR3 protein is CASSLALHTGELFF. Written as DNA, the CDR3 is TGTGCCAGCAGTTTAGCCCTTCACACCGGGGAGCTGTTTTTT. The chain carries TRBV27 and TRBJ2-2; no firm D call. Germline CDR1 and CDR2: MNHEY and SMNVEV (reference sequence). This CDR3 has 14 amino acids. V was clipped by 2 bases and J by 3 bases, with 7 bases between them.

The chain links TRBV4-1 to TRBJ1-6; the D is unclear. In germline, CDR1 is MGHRA, CDR2 YSYEKL. V lost 4 bases and J 10 bases, leaving 8 bases between the germline ends. This CDR3 is 12 amino acids long. CDR3 sequence reads: CASSPEGSPLHF. In nucleotides, the CDR3 is TGCGCCAGCAGCCCGGAGGGATCACCCCTCCACTTT.

The chain links TRBV29-1 to TRBJ2-2; D possibly corresponds to TRBD1 (5 bases). V was shortened by 7 bases and J by 0 bases, with 15 bases between the two germline ends. This CDR3 comprises 15 residues. The germline gives CDR1 SQVTM, CDR2 ANQGSEA. The CDR3 DNA sequence: TGCAGCGGAAGACAGACCTTCGCGAACACCGGGGAGCTGTTTTTT. Its protein product is CSGRQTFANTGELFF.